This TCR beta chain was observed in a study of memory CD4+ T cells and cytomegalovirus serostatus. Overall study findings and caveats: CD4+ memory repertoires contained about two fifths of the 164 reported CMV TCRbeta sequences.

Single viable CD3+CD4+CD8-CD45RO+ cells were sorted as the memory CD4+ T cells. Authors' data handling: Out-of-frame sequences were removed, leaving roughly 2.1 million distinct TCRbeta sequences. The data were produced by immunoSEQ multiplex PCR, yet TCRdb's version contains in-frame clones alone and is incomplete. D and trimming were read from the DNA, whereas the V and J calls and clone size are those reported in that table. The sample holds about 50,000 clones, around four fifths seen once. As to this clone: The antigen is not known.

The V end was cut by 4 bases, the J end by 5 bases, with 9 bases between. Germline V lookup: CDR1 SGHRS, CDR2 YFSETQ. This CDR3 contains 12 residues. The sequence was obtained from an adult in good health and CMV-seronegative. Sequencing input: memory CD4+ T cells from blood. The rearrangement joins TRBV5-1 to TRBJ1-1; D perhaps matches TRBD1 (5 bases). The CDR3 sequence: CASSLRGTEAFF. The CDR3 region has the DNA TGCGCCAGCAGCCTGCGGGGGACTGAAGCTTTCTTT.